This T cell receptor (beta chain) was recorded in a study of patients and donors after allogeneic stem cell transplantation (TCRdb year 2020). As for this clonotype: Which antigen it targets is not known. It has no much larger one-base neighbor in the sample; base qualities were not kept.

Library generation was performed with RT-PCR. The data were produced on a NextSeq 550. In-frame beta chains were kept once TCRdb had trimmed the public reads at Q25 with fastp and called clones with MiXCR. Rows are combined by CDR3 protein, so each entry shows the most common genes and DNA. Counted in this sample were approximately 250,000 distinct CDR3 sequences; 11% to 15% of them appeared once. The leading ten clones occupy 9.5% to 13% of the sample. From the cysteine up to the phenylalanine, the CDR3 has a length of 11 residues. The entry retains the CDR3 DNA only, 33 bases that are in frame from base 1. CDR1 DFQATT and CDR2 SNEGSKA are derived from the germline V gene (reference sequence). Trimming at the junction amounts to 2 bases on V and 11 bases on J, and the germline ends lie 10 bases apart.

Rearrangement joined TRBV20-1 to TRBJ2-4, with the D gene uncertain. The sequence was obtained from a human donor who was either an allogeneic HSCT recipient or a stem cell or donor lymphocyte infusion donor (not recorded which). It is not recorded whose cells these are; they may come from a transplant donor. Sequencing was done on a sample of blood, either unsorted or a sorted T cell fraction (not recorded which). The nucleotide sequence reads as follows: TGCAGTGCTAGACTTGAACTTCTTCAGTACTTC. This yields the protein CSARLELLQYF.